Presented here are 7 T cell receptor beta chains from one specimen sequenced in a study of T cell changes during pregnancy in multiple sclerosis. Clones were read by immunoSEQ multiplex PCR, and TCRdb kept only the in-frame ones, dropping some. The sample consists of about 79,000 clones, around 95% of them appearing once. The sequenced sample was peripheral blood, obtained in the second trimester of pregnancy. These receptors all stem from a female donor in good health, enrolled as a control in a pregnancy study.

This clone was observed a few times. The J gene is TRBJ1-5, the V gene TRBV7-9; D possibly corresponds to TRBD1 (6 bases). Trimming shortened V by 6 bases and J by 0 bases, and 12 bases separated the two germline ends. Germline-derived CDR1 and CDR2 are SEHNR and FQNEAQ (reference sequence). The CDR3 sequence is 15 residues long. The CDR3 bases are TGTGCCAGCAGTAGAACAGGGAATAGCAATCAGCCCCAGCATTTT. Its protein product is CASSRTGNSNQPQHF. The full variable domain, with the rest looked up from reference TRBV7-9 and TRBJ1-5, is DTGVSQNPRHKITKRGQNVTFRCDPISEHNRLYWYRQTLGQGPEFLTYFQNEAQLEKSRLLSDRFSAERPKGSFSTLEIQRTEQGDSAMYLCASSRTGNSNQPQHFGDGTRLSIL.

This chain connects TRBV2 to TRBJ2-2; 9 bases line up with TRBD1. V shed 5 bases, J shed 7 bases, and the junction held 5 bases outside the gene matches. This CDR3 spans 14 amino acids. The germline CDR1 and CDR2 sequences are SNHLY and FYNNEI. The CDR3, as DNA: TGTGCCAGCAGTTTCGGGACAGGGCACGGGGAGCTGTTTTTT. Its protein product is CASSFGTGHGELFF.

This clone was counted only a few times. The gene calls are TRBV4-3 and TRBJ2-3; 11 bases are shared with TRBD2. In germline, CDR1 is LGHNA, CDR2 YSLEER. V shed 1 base, J shed 4 bases, and the junction held 10 bases outside the gene matches. CDR3 size: 18 residues. Written as DNA, the CDR3 is TGCGCCAGCAGCCAAGCTGGGGTAGCGGGGGGGCCAGCAGATACGCAGTATTTT. Translated: CASSQAGVAGGPADTQYF.

This clone has a single count. Here the CDR3 DNA reads TGCGCCAGCAGCTTGATAGGGACTGGTTACGAGCAGTACTTC. Translating gives CASSLIGTGYEQYF. V usage is TRBV5-1 and J usage is TRBJ2-7; D might be TRBD2 (6 bases). This CDR3 spans 14 amino acids. Between the trimmed V and J ends, which lost 1 base and 4 bases, there was a span of 12 bases. CDR1 SGHRS and CDR2 YFSETQ come from the germline V gene.

The genes are TRBV5-1 and TRBJ2-3, with 7 positions matching TRBD1. The germline V gene encodes CDR1 SGHRS and CDR2 YFSETQ. This CDR3 is 14 amino acids long. J was trimmed by 3 bases and V by 4 bases; bases with no gene match: 5. CDR3 loop: CASSRRQGTDTQYF. As DNA, the CDR3 is TGCGCCAGCAGCCGCCGACAGGGTACAGATACGCAGTATTTT.

The chain couples TRBV6-6 to TRBJ1-4; D is uncertain. The CDR3 sequence is 13 residues long. Trimming removed 2 bases at V and 7 bases at J, with 8 bases between. The germline V gene encodes CDR1 MNHNY and CDR2 SVGAGI (reference sequence). CDR3 bases: TGTGCCAGCAGTTACCGAGAGTTTGAAAAACTGTTTTTT. This codes for CASSYREFEKLFF.

This sequence joins TRBV21-1 and TRBJ1-2. TRBV21-1 is designated a pseudogene. The CDR3 has 15 residues. CDR3 in DNA: TGTGCCAGCAGCAGAAAAGTACGGGGGAACTATGGCTACACCTTC. Protein sequence: CASSRKVRGNYGYTF.